Listed here are 18 T cell receptor beta chains from one sample, sequenced in a study of CD8+ T cells in alopecia areata. As the sequencing template, cDNA was produced by extracting RNA and reverse transcribing it. The protocol was immunoSEQ multiplex PCR, while the TCRdb copy is restricted to in-frame clones and leaves out a portion. The sample has some 210,000 clones, about three fifths seen once. Sequencing used CD4+ T cells sorted from blood, obtained at week 0. Source of these receptors: a human donor with alopecia areata.

V and J are TRBV5-6 and TRBJ2-3; D gene ambiguous. In germline, CDR1 is SGHDT, CDR2 YYEEEE. Trimming shortened V by 1 base and J by 10 bases, and 10 bases separated the two germline ends. CDR3 size: 12 residues. The CDR3: CASSLYGSAQYF. CDR3 in DNA: TGTGCCAGCAGCTTGTACGGAAGCGCGCAGTATTTT.

This clone was detected only a few times. The gene calls are TRBV29-1 and TRBJ2-7, with D perhaps TRBD1 or TRBD2 (5 bases each). In germline, CDR1 is SQVTM, CDR2 ANQGSEA. The CDR3 covers 12 residues. Trimming removed 1 base at V and 4 bases at J, with 8 bases between. The CDR3 nucleotides are TGCAGCGTTGAAGGGGACGGATACGAGCAGTACTTC. The encoded protein is CSVEGDGYEQYF.

V gene TRBV15 combines with J gene TRBJ1-6; 10 bases agree with TRBD1. The CDR3 length is 15 residues. The trim removed 3 bases at V and 7 bases at J, leaving 3 bases unmatched. Germline CDR1 reads LNHNV; CDR2 reads YYDKDF (reference sequence). The CDR3 DNA is TGTGCCACCAGCAGTGGACAGGGGGGGAATTCACCCCTCCACTTT. Its protein product is CATSSGQGGNSPLHF.

This clone was counted between two and nine times. The identical CDR3 is also encoded by other nucleotide sequences in the sample. The chain employs TRBV20-1 and TRBJ2-3; D not certain. Deletions cut 0 bases from V and 6 bases from J, with 4 bases between. Germline values: CDR1 DFQATT, CDR2 SNEGSKA (reference sequence). This CDR3 is built from 11 residues. Here the CDR3 DNA reads TGCAGTGCTAGAGATGGGGATACGCAGTATTTT. Translation: CSARDGDTQYF.

This chain uses TRBV30 with TRBJ2-1; D remains ambiguous. Germline CDR1 reads GTSNPN; CDR2 reads SVGIG (reference sequence). The V gene lost 3 bases and the J gene lost 0 bases, with 6 bases spanning the gap. There are 13 residues in the CDR3. The CDR3 loop reads CAWRGSSYNEQFF. CDR3 nucleotide sequence: TGTGCCTGGAGGGGTAGCTCCTACAATGAGCAGTTCTTC.

As for this clone: This CDR3 is also generated by other DNA sequences in the sample. J is TRBJ1-5 and V is TRBV27; weak D call: TRBD1 (6 bases). Germline-derived CDR1 and CDR2 are MNHEY and SMNVEV (reference sequence). CDR3 length: 14 amino acids. V lost 2 bases to trimming and J lost 2 bases, with 7 bases between them. The CDR3 here is CASSLRQGNQPQHF. CDR3 bases: TGTGCCAGCAGTTTAAGACAGGGCAATCAGCCCCAGCATTTT.

This clone was detected once. The V gene is TRBV7-6, the J gene TRBJ1-1, with D uncertain. Trimming removed 4 bases at V and 0 bases at J, with 9 bases between. Germline CDR1 is SGHVS and CDR2 is FNYEAQ. This CDR3 contains 14 residues. In DNA, the CDR3 is TGTGCCAGCAGCTACCCCTCACTGAACACTGAAGCTTTCTTT. Amino acids: CASSYPSLNTEAFF.

This clone has only a few counts. This rearrangement joins TRBV4-1 to TRBJ2-7; no reliable D call. CDR3 size: 13 residues. The V and J ends lost 2 bases and 6 bases respectively, with 11 bases between them. Germline values: CDR1 MGHRA, CDR2 YSYEKL. The CDR3 nucleotides are TGCGCCAGCAGCCAACCAGGACCCTCCGAGCAGTACTTC. As protein: CASSQPGPSEQYF.

The genes are TRBV13 and TRBJ2-1; 12 nucleotides match TRBD2. Trimming removed 1 base from V and 7 bases from J; junction bases left unmatched: 8. Per the germline V gene, CDR1 is PRHDT and CDR2 is FYEKMQ (reference sequence). This CDR3 is built from 17 residues. CDR3 bases: TGTGCCAGCAGCTTAGAACTAGCGGGAGGCCTTGGGAATGAGCAGTTCTTC. Amino acid sequence: CASSLELAGGLGNEQFF.

This clone was recorded once. The chain links TRBV2 to TRBJ2-3; no definite D call. Germline lookup yields CDR1 SNHLY and CDR2 FYNNEI. V was trimmed by 5 bases and J by 5 bases, leaving 8 bases between them. The CDR3 contains 12 residues. The CDR3 spells CASSPSGDTQYF. CDR3 bases: TGTGCCAGCAGTCCCTCCGGAGATACGCAGTATTTT.

The chain has TRBV9 and TRBJ2-2, with D tentatively TRBD1 (6 bases). This CDR3 comprises 13 residues. With 4 bases removed from V and 6 bases from J, the gap between germline ends came to 10 bases. Germline lookup yields CDR1 SGDLS and CDR2 YYNGEE. The chain's CDR3 is CASSSQGSGELFF. In DNA form, the CDR3 reads TGTGCCAGCAGCTCACAGGGTTCCGGGGAGCTGTTTTTT.

The chain uses TRBV28 and TRBJ2-5; TRBD2 matches 7 bases. There are 13 residues in the CDR3. Germline CDR1 MDHEN, CDR2 SYDVKM. Losses at the gene ends were 6 bases for V and 4 bases for J; bases not matched to a gene: 5. CDR3 DNA sequence: TGTGCCAGCAGCTCACTAGCGCCAGAGACCCAGTACTTC. This translates into CASSSLAPETQYF.

The CDR3 bases are TGTGCCAGCAGTGACAGGAGCGGATACAATGAGCAGTTCTTC. Translating gives CASSDRSGYNEQFF. The V call is TRBV2, the J call TRBJ2-1; weak D call: TRBD2 (5 bases). V shed 3 bases and J shed 4 bases, with 10 bases lying between them. CDR1 is SNHLY, CDR2 FYNNEI, per germline. The CDR3 totals 14 residues.

The gene calls are TRBV7-2 and TRBJ2-3, with 9 bases identical to TRBD1. The germline gives CDR1 SGHTA, CDR2 FQGNSA. The V gene end was trimmed by 5 bases and the J gene end by 2 bases; junction bases not matched to a gene: 14. This CDR3 region has 18 residues. The chain's CDR3 is CASSRLNVGTGTTDTQYF. The CDR3 nucleotides are TGTGCCAGCAGCCGCCTAAACGTGGGGACAGGGACCACAGATACGCAGTATTTT.

This chain connects TRBV2 to TRBJ1-4; D is undetermined. Trimming pared 4 bases from V and 1 base from J, leaving 10 bases between. CDR1 and CDR2 from the germline V gene are SNHLY and FYNNEI. CDR3 length: 15 amino acids. In DNA, the CDR3 is TGTGCCAGCAGTGCAGGTGGAGGAACTAATGAAAAACTGTTTTTT. Protein sequence: CASSAGGGTNEKLFF.

CDR3 nucleotides: TGCGCCAGCAGCTTGGAATACGCCAGGGCACGGGAAAAACTGTTTTTT. Residues: CASSLEYARAREKLFF. J is TRBJ1-4 and V is TRBV5-1; D possibly corresponds to TRBD1 (5 bases). The length of the CDR3 is 16 residues. CDR1 is SGHRS and CDR2 is YFSETQ in the germline V gene. Trimming left V 0 bases short and J 8 bases short, with 17 bases between.

This chain uses TRBV5-1 with TRBJ2-7; D is uncertain. Germline assignment: CDR1 SGHRS and CDR2 YFSETQ. V was cut by 7 bases and J by 1 base, with 3 bases left in between. The length of the CDR3 is 10 residues. The chain's CDR3 is CASGSYEQYF. The CDR3 nucleotides read TGCGCCAGCGGATCCTACGAGCAGTACTTC.

The V and J genes are TRBV5-1 and TRBJ1-1, with no clear D. V was shortened by 3 bases and J by 1 base, with 7 bases between the two germline ends. The CDR3 runs to 13 residues. CDR1 SGHRS and CDR2 YFSETQ come from the germline V gene. The CDR3 nucleotides are TGCGCCAGCAGCTCCGAGTCGAACACTGAAGCTTTCTTT. Protein product: CASSSESNTEAFF.